This TCR beta chain was found in a study of radiotherapy plus CTLA-4 blockade in lung cancer. Study-level results: After radiotherapy and ipilimumab, tumor-derived clones expanded in peripheral blood. According to reports, early shifts in blood T cell clones, alongside interferon-beta, forecast response most accurately.

Focal radiation plus CTLA-4 blockade with ipilimumab was administered to patients who had chemo-refractory metastatic non-small-cell lung cancer. V gave up 0 bases and J gave up 4 bases, with 7 bases separating them. This CDR3 comprises 14 residues. Germline loops: CDR1 MGHRA, CDR2 YSYEKL. This table comes from immunoSEQ multiplex PCR, and its TCRdb copy is limited to in-frame clones, with some not included. The table shows roughly 130,000 clones, with over 80% occurring only once. Points on this clone: Its antigen is undetermined.

This TCR was recovered from a human donor with non-small cell lung cancer that progressed on radiotherapy plus ipilimumab. The chain employs TRBV4-1 and TRBJ1-3; D call uncertain. This specimen consisted of peripheral blood, obtained from a patient treated with radiotherapy plus ipilimumab. CDR3 sequence (DNA): TGCGCCAGCAGCCAAGAAGAACGGGGAAACACCATATATTTT. This gives the protein CASSQEERGNTIYF.